This T cell receptor (beta chain) was identified in a study of T cells expressing NK-cell markers. In the study overall: Sequencing of TCR beta repertoires drew on sorted CD3+CD56+NKG2C+, CD3+CD56+NKG2C- and CD3+CD56-NKG2C+ T cells.

A remark on this clonotype: Its antigen is not known.

The authors made TCR beta cDNA libraries by 5'RACE template switching. This switching added a universal primer site and UMIs. TCRdb reprocessed the 5' RACE reads and reports one entry per CDR3 protein, with no DNA. Here the sample table reports approximately 460,000 distinct CDR3 sequences. Regarding the study as a whole: Whether expanded NKG2C+ T cell clones were HCMV-specific remained unclear.

The sample taken for sequencing was blood T cells: a sorted CD56 or NKG2C T cell subset, CD4+ or CD8+ T cells, or bulk PBMC T cells (not recorded which). The sequence was collected from a woman aged 18-70 years in good health.

The CDR3 protein is CSASPSVRSYEQYF. The chain uses TRBV20-1 and TRBJ2-7. Germline V gene sequence: CDR1 DFQATT, CDR2 SNEGSKA (reference sequence). The CDR3 length is 14 residues.